The next 20 T cell receptor beta chains were all read from a single sample in a study of cytomegalovirus exposure and HLA in healthy donors. This PCR relied on a set of 60 Vbeta primers and 13 Jbeta primers. Sequencing used immunoSEQ multiplex PCR; TCRdb keeps in-frame clones, though not all of them. The sample shows around 120,000 clones, 80% of them seen only once. The sequencing sample was made of PBMCs. The receptor source for this set is a woman between 40 and 55 years old in good health and CMV-seronegative.

Comments on this clone: The sample contains more than one DNA sequence encoding this CDR3. V usage is TRBV15 and J usage is TRBJ1-1; tentative D call: TRBD1 (5 bases). Trimming shortened V by 0 bases and J by 5 bases, and 10 bases separated the two germline ends. The CDR3 extends over 14 amino acids. From germline, CDR1 is LNHNV and CDR2 YYDKDF (reference sequence). CDR3 sequence (DNA): TGTGCCACCAGCAGAGACAGGGAAGGGACTGAAGCTTTCTTT. This gives the protein CATSRDREGTEAFF.

Of note for this clone: A read error may account for a junction end that differs from germline. This rearrangement joins TRBV29-1 to TRBJ1-2, with D hard to call. Germline-derived CDR1 and CDR2 are SQVTM and ANQGSEA. The CDR3 sequence is 12 residues long. The CDR3 bases are TGCAGCGTTGAAGATCCTAACTATGGCTACCCCTTC. It encodes CSVEDPNYGYPF.

V is TRBV28 and J is TRBJ2-3; 7 nucleotides match TRBD1. The length of the CDR3 is 12 residues. Unmatched junction bases numbered 4, after V lost 6 bases and J lost 7 bases. In germline, CDR1 is MDHEN, CDR2 SYDVKM. The CDR3 sequence is CASRGGAYTQYF. The CDR3, as DNA: TGTGCCAGCAGAGGGGGCGCATATACGCAGTATTTT.

J is TRBJ1-2 and V is TRBV19; 7 bases are shared with TRBD1. Germline V lookup: CDR1 LNHDA, CDR2 SQIVND (reference sequence). The trim removed 5 bases at V and 4 bases at J, leaving 7 bases unmatched. The CDR3 contains 14 residues. Written as DNA, the CDR3 is TGTGCCAGTAGTCCTGACAGGGATTCCTATGGCTACACCTTC. Amino acids: CASSPDRDSYGYTF.

The chain is built from TRBV2 and TRBJ2-2, with TRBD2 matching over 15 bases. Unmatched junction bases numbered 6, after V lost 6 bases and J lost 4 bases. Germline CDR1 is SNHLY and CDR2 is FYNNEI. The CDR3 consists of 17 residues. CDR3 protein: CASRGLAGGPGTGELFF. CDR3 DNA: TGTGCCAGCAGAGGACTAGCGGGAGGGCCGGGCACCGGGGAGCTGTTTTTT.

V gene TRBV4-3 combines with J gene TRBJ1-4, with 8 bases fitting TRBD1. With V trimmed by 0 bases and J by 7 bases, 7 bases remained unmatched. Per the germline V gene, CDR1 is LGHNA and CDR2 is YSLEER. This CDR3 is built from 16 residues. As DNA, the CDR3 is TGCGCCAGCAGCCAAGATCCGGACAGGGAGCCTGAAAAACTGTTTTTT. This sequence encodes CASSQDPDREPEKLFF.

The V gene is TRBV5-4, the J gene TRBJ1-1; 8 nucleotides agree with TRBD1. V lost 3 bases, J lost 6 bases, and 1 base stayed unmatched. CDR3 length: 12 amino acids. From germline, CDR1 is SGHNT and CDR2 YYREEE (reference sequence). CDR3 residues: CASSWTGSEAFF. The CDR3 DNA follows: TGTGCCAGCAGCTGGACAGGGTCTGAAGCTTTCTTT.

The CDR3 sequence: CASSKGQGIPGTGELFF. The DNA of the CDR3 is TGTGCCAGCAGTAAAGGACAGGGAATTCCGGGAACCGGGGAGCTGTTTTTT. The chain is built from TRBV6-1 and TRBJ2-2; TRBD1 aligns across 8 bases. V gave up 5 bases and J gave up 5 bases; unmatched junction bases: 13. This CDR3 is 17 amino acids long. The germline V gene encodes CDR1 MNHNS and CDR2 SASEGT.

With respect to this clone: One end of the junction varies from germline; a read error may be responsible. The rearrangement joins TRBV9 to TRBJ2-1, with TRBD2 matching over 7 bases. Germline V gene lookup returns CDR1 SGDLS and CDR2 YYNGEE. This CDR3 spans 16 amino acids. The CDR3: CARSVEAGVTYNEQFF. The CDR3 region has the DNA TGTGCCCGCAGCGTAGAGGCGGGAGTGACCTACAATGAGCAGTTCTTC.

This chain uses TRBV28 with TRBJ1-2, with 10 bases fitting TRBD1. V dropped 6 bases and J dropped 5; count of bases not matched to a gene: 9. Germline values: CDR1 MDHEN, CDR2 SYDVKM. The CDR3 runs to 15 residues. The CDR3 loop is CASREGTGAVYGYTF. The CDR3 nucleotides read TGTGCCAGCAGGGAAGGGACAGGGGCGGTATATGGCTACACCTTC.

This clone was found a few times. This rearrangement joins TRBV9 to TRBJ1-4; tentatively, D is TRBD1 (6 bases). CDR1 SGDLS and CDR2 YYNGEE come from the germline V gene. This CDR3 region has 15 residues. Trimming pared 3 bases from V and 8 bases from J, leaving 17 bases between. The CDR3 loop is CASSAQGRPGEKLFF. CDR3 coding DNA: TGTGCCAGCAGCGCACAGGGACGGCCGGGGGAAAAACTGTTTTTT.

The V call is TRBV5-6, the J call TRBJ1-3; D possibly corresponds to TRBD1 (6 bases). V lost 3 bases and J lost 2, with 12 bases in between. The CDR3 runs 15 residues. CDR1 and CDR2 from the germline V gene are SGHDT and YYEEEE. The CDR3 region has the DNA TGTGCCAGCAGCTGGGGGCAGGGAACTGGAAACACCATATATTTT. This translates into CASSWGQGTGNTIYF.

The chain joins TRBV6-5 to TRBJ1-1; D is possibly TRBD1 (5 bases). Germline values: CDR1 MNHEY, CDR2 SVGAGI. V lost 8 bases and J lost 0, with 10 bases in between. CDR3 length equals 13 residues. The CDR3 loop reads CASGRGVNTEAFF. The CDR3 DNA sequence: TGTGCCAGCGGAAGGGGTGTGAACACTGAAGCTTTCTTT.

The chain employs TRBV4-3 and TRBJ2-2; D unclear. V lost 0 bases and J lost 2, with 13 bases in between. CDR1 is LGHNA, CDR2 YSLEER, per germline. The CDR3 consists of 17 residues. CDR3 amino acids: CASSQDGSQTNTGELFF. CDR3 DNA: TGCGCCAGCAGCCAAGATGGTAGCCAGACCAACACCGGGGAGCTGTTTTTT.

The V and J genes are TRBV28 and TRBJ2-5, with a tentative D call TRBD1 (5 bases). The J call may be in error: the DNA end matches TRBJ2-7 better. This CDR3 is 14 amino acids long. Germline lookup yields CDR1 MDHEN and CDR2 SYDVKM. CDR3 DNA: TGTGCCAGCAGTTCCTACACAGGTTCCTACGAGCAGTACTTC. It yields the protein CASSSYTGSYEQYF.

The chain has TRBV29-1 and TRBJ1-1; D not resolved. Germline CDR1 and CDR2: SQVTM and ANQGSEA. There are 13 residues in the CDR3. Trimming removed 5 bases from V and 1 base from J, with 11 bases in between. The CDR3 loop is CSVPNPGNTEAFF. The CDR3 nucleotides are TGCAGCGTTCCCAACCCAGGGAACACTGAAGCTTTCTTT.

V and J are TRBV27 and TRBJ2-7; 11 bases line up with TRBD1. CDR3 length: 15 residues. V shed 3 bases and J 7 bases; nucleotides not matched to a gene: 8. Per germline, CDR1 MNHEY and CDR2 SMNVEV (reference sequence). CDR3 sequence: CASSLSTGTGGEQYF. DNA of the CDR3: TGTGCCAGCAGTTTGTCCACCGGGACAGGGGGTGAGCAGTACTTC.

V and J are TRBV19 and TRBJ2-1; D perhaps matches TRBD1 (5 bases). From germline, CDR1 is LNHDA and CDR2 SQIVND (reference sequence). Trimming removed 5 bases from V and 3 bases from J, with 11 bases in between. The CDR3 totals 14 residues. The CDR3 here is CASSGSGRYNEQFF. The CDR3, as DNA: TGTGCCAGTAGTGGTTCAGGGCGCTACAATGAGCAGTTCTTC.

This clone was detected only once. The chain has TRBV6-5 and TRBJ1-3; D unresolved. V lost 2 bases and J 0 bases, leaving 8 bases between the germline ends. This CDR3 is 15 amino acids long. Germline V lookup: CDR1 MNHEY, CDR2 SVGAGI. The CDR3 reads CASSYGGSSGNTIYF. For the CDR3, the DNA is TGTGCCAGCAGTTACGGTGGCAGCTCTGGAAACACCATATATTTT.

The chain recombines TRBV4-1 with TRBJ1-4; 9 bases fit TRBD1. The V segment lost 1 base and the J segment 0 bases; nucleotides outside the gene matches: 9. The germline V gene has CDR1 MGHRA and CDR2 YSYEKL. The CDR3 loop spans 19 amino acids. The CDR3 DNA reads as TGCGCCAGCAGCCAAGTCCGGGACAGGGTGGGTGCAACTAATGAAAAACTGTTTTTT. As protein: CASSQVRDRVGATNEKLFF.